These T cell receptor beta chains were read from a single sample in a study of T cells in Graves' hyperthyroidism and ophthalmopathy. TCRdb ran MiXCR on the multiplex PCR reads and lists one entry per CDR3 protein. Counted here are approximately 400,000 distinct CDR3 sequences, roughly 25% occurring once; the ten biggest clones make up less than 85%. The sequenced sample was blood. The receptors shown here come from a man aged 50 or older with Graves' hyperthyroidism. The CDR3 runs from the conserved cysteine through the conserved F or W. A D gene is named only where the DNA matches it firmly. Clone size is given for some rows only: seen once, a few or many times, or a class if the clone is expanded.

TRBJ2-7,TRBV28,NA,many,15,TGTGCCAGCAGTTTCGGCCAGGGTGGTAACTACGAGCAGTACTTC,CASSFGQGGNYEQYF
TRBJ2-5,TRBV7-9,TRBD2,many,14,TGTGCCAGCGGCCAGACTAGCGGGAAAGAGACCCAGTACTTC,CASGQTSGKETQYF
TRBJ1-1,TRBV29-1,NA,NA,11,TGCAGCGTTGAAGAGAGAAGTGAAGCTTTCTTT,CSVEERSEAFF
TRBJ2-3,TRBV2,NA,NA,13,TGTGCCAGCAGTATGGGTAGTGGAGATACGCAGTATTTT,CASSMGSGDTQYF
TRBJ2-3,TRBV7-8,NA,many,14,TGTGCCAGCAGCTTAGTACAGGGTGCAGATACGCAGTATTTT,CASSLVQGADTQYF
TRBJ1-2,TRBV27,NA,many,14,TGTGCCAGCAGTTTATCATGGGGAAACTATGGCTACACCTTC,CASSLSWGNYGYTF
TRBJ2-1,TRBV20-1,TRBD2,NA,13,TGCAGTGCTAGACTAGCGGGAGCCAATGAGCAGTTCTTC,CSARLAGANEQFF
TRBJ1-2,TRBV10-2,NA,many,14,TGCGCCAGCAGTGAGTGGTCACAGGGTTATGGCTACACCTTC,CASSEWSQGYGYTF
TRBJ1-2,TRBV6-1,NA,NA,12,TGTGCCAGCAGTGTGGGGGAGGGTGGCTACACCTTC,CASSVGEGGYTF
TRBJ2-7,TRBV11-2,NA,many,15,TGTGCCAGCAGCCCCGAAGGCGGACAGACCTACGAGCAGTACTTC,CASSPEGGQTYEQYF
TRBJ2-1,TRBV3-1,NA,few,13,TGTGCCAGCAGCCAAAGTTCCGGCAATGAGCAGTTCTTC,CASSQSSGNEQFF
TRBJ1-2,TRBV4-1,TRBD1,NA,18,TGCGCCAGCAGCCAAGCAATTACCGGGACAGGGACCTCTGATGGCTACACCTTC,CASSQAITGTGTSDGYTF
TRBJ2-1,TRBV6-6,TRBD2,NA,14,TGTGCCAGCAGTTACTCGAGCGGGGGCCATGAGCAGTTCTTC,CASSYSSGGHEQFF
TRBJ2-6,TRBV2,NA,NA,14,TGTGCCAGCAGTGCTGGAGTCTCTCCCAACGTCCTGACTTTC,CASSAGVSPNVLTF
TRBJ2-4,TRBV29-1,NA,NA,15,TGCAGCGTCGCGCCGGGGGCTATAGCCAAAAACATTCAGTACTTC,CSVAPGAIAKNIQYF
TRBJ1-1,TRBV3-1,NA,few,12,TGTGCCAGCAGCCAGCGACAGCGAGAAGCTTTCTTT,CASSQRQREAFF
TRBJ2-1,TRBV3-1,NA,few,15,TGTGCCAGCAGCCCGACAGTAACTTCCTACAATGAGCAGTTCTTC,CASSPTVTSYNEQFF
TRBJ1-1,TRBV11-3,NA,many,13,TGTGCCAGCAGCACGGGGACTCACACTGAAGCTTTCTTT,CASSTGTHTEAFF
TRBJ2-7,TRBV7-3,NA,many,14,TGTGCCAGCAGCCGGGACACCGCCTCCTACGAGCAGTACTTC,CASSRDTASYEQYF
TRBJ2-5,TRBV3-1,NA,many,12,TGTGCCAGCAGCCAAGACCGGGAGACCCAGTACTTC,CASSQDRETQYF
TRBJ2-7,TRBV27,TRBD2,NA,14,TGTGCCAGCAGTTCGGAACTAGCGCCCTACGAGCAGTACTTC,CASSSELAPYEQYF
TRBJ2-1,TRBV11-2,NA,many,12,TGTGCCAGCAGCTCTACAGGGTATGAGCAGTTCTTC,CASSSTGYEQFF
TRBJ2-7,TRBV4-2,TRBD2,few,16,TGTGCCAGCAGCCAAGATCTTGAAGCGGGGGCCTACGAGCAGTACTTC,CASSQDLEAGAYEQYF
TRBJ2-2,TRBV3-1,NA,NA,17,TGTGCCAGCAGCCAATATCGGTTGGAAGCGAACACCGGGGAGCTGTTTTTT,CASSQYRLEANTGELFF
TRBJ1-4,TRBV19,NA,NA,14,TGTGCCAGTAGTCTTCCGGGGCCTTTGGAAAAACTGTTTTTT,CASSLPGPLEKLFF
TRBJ1-6,TRBV6-1,TRBD1,NA,18,TGTGCCAGCAGTGTAAGGGGACAGTCGAGCTCCTATAATTCACCCCTCCACTTT,CASSVRGQSSSYNSPLHF
TRBJ1-3,TRBV7-9,NA,NA,12,TGTGCCAGCAGAGAATCCGGAAACACCATATATTTT,CASRESGNTIYF
TRBJ2-1,TRBV5-5,TRBD2,NA,20,TGTGCCAGCAGTCAGACGACGGTTGTAGCGGGAATCACCTCCTACAATGAGCAGTTCTTC,CASSQTTVVAGITSYNEQFF
TRBJ2-1,TRBV5-1,NA,NA,13,TGCGCCAGCAGCTTCTCGGGCTACAATGAGCGGTTCTTC,CASSFSGYNERFF
TRBJ2-5,TRBV12-5,TRBD2,NA,17,TGTGCTAGTGGTTCACTCGGCGGGAGAATTGGGGAAGAGACCCAGTACTTC,CASGSLGGRIGEETQYF
TRBJ2-5,TRBV5-1,NA,few,13,TGCGCCAGCGGTCGCAGGGACGGAGAGACCCAGTACTTC,CASGRRDGETQYF
TRBJ1-5,TRBV20-1,TRBD1,NA,14,TGCAGTGCTAGCGCGACAGGGGGCAATCAGCCCCAGCATTTT,CSASATGGNQPQHF
TRBJ2-7,TRBV27,TRBD2,few,15,TGTGCCAGCAGTCCGACTAGCGGGAGTAATTACGAGCAGTACTTC,CASSPTSGSNYEQYF
TRBJ2-1,TRBV2,TRBD2,few,15,TGTGCCAGCAACCCCCGGACTAGCGGTTACAATGAGCAGTTCTTC,CASNPRTSGYNEQFF
TRBJ1-5,TRBV12-3/TRBV12-4,TRBD1,few,16,TGTGCCAGCAGCCAAAACCAGGGGGCGAGCAATCAGCCCCAGCATTTT,CASSQNQGASNQPQHF
TRBJ2-1,TRBV2,NA,few,12,TGTGCCAGCAAAGGGGACTACAATGAGCAGTTCTTC,CASKGDYNEQFF
TRBJ2-2,TRBV18,NA,NA,15,TGTGCCAGCTCACCACGGGAGATGAGCACCGGGGAGCTGTTTTTT,CASSPREMSTGELFF
TRBJ1-2,TRBV20-1,TRBD1,once,13,TGCAGTGTTCCGGGACAGTGGGGCTATGGCTACACCTTC,CSVPGQWGYGYTF
TRBJ2-7,TRBV2,NA,NA,14,TGTGCCAGCAGGGTTAGCAGGAGCTTCTACGAGCAGTACTTC,CASRVSRSFYEQYF
TRBJ2-7,TRBV10-3,TRBD1,NA,14,TGTGCCATCAGTGTGGAGACAGGGCGGAACGAGCAGTACTTC,CAISVETGRNEQYF
TRBJ2-2,TRBV7-3,NA,NA,15,TGTGCCAGCAGCTCAACAGGGAAGGGCACCGGGGAGCTGTTTTTT,CASSSTGKGTGELFF
TRBJ2-3,TRBV12-3/TRBV12-4,NA,many,15,TGTGCCAGCAGTTTTCGGGTCATTGGGGCAGATACGCAGTATTTT,CASSFRVIGADTQYF
TRBJ2-7,TRBV11-2,NA,NA,17,TGTGCCAGCAGCCCACTATCGAGGCGGGGTACCTCCTACGAGCAGTACTTC,CASSPLSRRGTSYEQYF
TRBJ2-7,TRBV6-1,NA,NA,14,TGTGCCAGCACCCCCGGGTTGAGCTCCTACGAGCAGTACTTC,CASTPGLSSYEQYF
TRBJ1-1,TRBV18,NA,few,13,TGTGCCAGCTCACCATCCGGGTACACTGAAGCTTTCTTT,CASSPSGYTEAFF